The rows below give T cell receptor beta chains drawn from one sample of a study of beta chain features in type 1 diabetes. This table comes from immunoSEQ multiplex PCR, and its TCRdb copy is limited to in-frame clones, with some not included. The profile shows approximately 270,000 clones, 13% to 15% of them singletons. Material for sequencing was naive CD4+ T cells from blood. The source of these receptors is a man aged 25-45 years with type 1 diabetes. The CDR3 runs from the conserved cysteine through the conserved F or W. A D gene is named only where the DNA matches it firmly. A clone size is listed for some rows: how often the clone was seen (once, few, many), or a class if it is expanded.

d_gene	abundance	j_gene	v_gene	CDR3aa	CDR3nt
TRBD2	few	TRBJ2-3	TRBV28	CASSLAGAPDTQYF	TGTGCCAGCAGTCTAGCGGGAGCCCCAGATACGCAGTATTTT
TRBD2	few	TRBJ2-5	TRBV6-1	CASVPGLGHQETQYF	TGTGCCAGCGTACCGGGACTAGGGCATCAAGAGACCCAGTACTTC
-	-	TRBJ1-5	TRBV25-1	CASSDYGYLGNQPQHF	TGTGCCAGCAGTGATTACGGGTATCTTGGCAATCAGCCCCAGCATTTT
TRBD1	-	TRBJ1-1	TRBV2	CASSTRQGNPEAFF	TGTGCCAGCAGCACTAGACAGGGGAACCCTGAAGCTTTCTTT
-	-	TRBJ2-1	TRBV28	CASSRAAGNNEQFF	TGTGCCAGCAGCCGGGCTGCAGGGAACAATGAGCAGTTCTTC
-	-	TRBJ2-1	TRBV15	CATSRGTAEQFF	TGTGCCACCAGCAGAGGGACAGCTGAGCAGTTCTTC
-	few	TRBJ1-1	TRBV7-9	CASSRREAFF	TGTGCCAGCAGCCGGAGGGAAGCTTTCTTT
-	-	TRBJ1-2	TRBV12-2	CASRLGRRLNYGYTF	TGTGCAAGTCGCTTAGGTCGCAGGCTAAACTATGGCTACACCTTC
-	few	TRBJ2-7	TRBV5-1	CASSLNSLHGYEQYF	TGCGCCAGCAGCTTGAACAGCCTCCATGGGTACGAGCAGTACTTC
-	few	TRBJ1-4	TRBV18	CASSLIPADLDEKLFF	TGTGCCAGCTCACTCATACCGGCGGATTTAGATGAAAAACTGTTTTTT
TRBD2	few	TRBJ2-7	TRBV4-3	CASSQDLGTRISEQYF	TGCGCCAGCAGCCAAGATCTAGGGACTAGGATCAGCGAGCAGTACTTC